What follows are 13 T cell receptor beta chains derived from one specimen sequenced in a study of cytomegalovirus exposure and HLA in healthy donors. 13 Jbeta primers and 60 Vbeta primers were used for the PCR. The repertoire was sequenced with immunoSEQ multiplex PCR; TCRdb's copy has only in-frame clones and lacks some. The sample comprises roughly 180,000 clones, roughly four fifths of which are singletons, and around 4.8% rests with the top ten. Sequencing was done on a sample of PBMCs. Source of these receptors: a girl under 18 in good health and CMV-seropositive.

The rearrangement links TRBV7-9 to TRBJ1-1; 8 bases map to TRBD1. The CDR3 contains 18 residues. Germline assignment: CDR1 SEHNR and CDR2 FQNEAQ (reference sequence). With 5 bases clipped from V and 7 bases from J, the junction kept 21 bases outside the gene matches. The CDR3 here is CASSPKGGQVVRGGEAFF. CDR3 coding DNA: TGTGCCAGCAGCCCTAAGGGGGGACAGGTGGTGCGGGGAGGTGAAGCTTTCTTT.

The gene calls are TRBV5-1 and TRBJ2-5; no clear D gene. This CDR3 region has 16 residues. V lost 0 bases and J 4 bases, leaving 16 bases between the germline ends. Germline-derived CDR1 and CDR2 are SGHRS and YFSETQ. The chain's CDR3 is CASSLEGGALSETQYF. CDR3 nucleotide sequence: TGCGCCAGCAGCTTGGAAGGCGGAGCACTCTCAGAGACCCAGTACTTC.

The rearrangement uses TRBV27 and TRBJ1-2; D remains unclear. The CDR3 totals 15 residues. CDR1 and CDR2 from the germline V gene are MNHEY and SMNVEV (reference sequence). Trimming took off 5 bases at V and 6 bases at J, with 19 bases between the two ends. The CDR3 nucleotides read TGTGCCAGCAGTCCCCTTTACGAGAGAACAGATGGCTACACCTTC. Translating it yields CASSPLYERTDGYTF.

This clone came up once. The chain is built from TRBV2 and TRBJ1-6; 11 bases line up with TRBD1. V shed 5 bases, J shed 7 bases, and the junction held 4 bases outside the gene matches. Germline V gene sequence: CDR1 SNHLY, CDR2 FYNNEI. The CDR3 length is 15 residues. The DNA of the CDR3 is TGTGCCAGCAGTTGGGACAGGGGGAAAAATTCACCCCTCCACTTT. Encoded protein: CASSWDRGKNSPLHF. Looking up the rest from reference TRBV2 and TRBJ1-6 gives the full variable domain: EPEVTQTPSHQVTQMGQEVILRCVPISNHLYFYWYRQILGQKVEFLVSFYNNEISEKSEIFDDQFSVERPDGSNFTLKIRSTKLEDSAMYFCASSWDRGKNSPLHFGNGTRLTVT.

Only a few counts were recorded for this clone. The chain recombines TRBV9 with TRBJ2-3; D might be TRBD2 (5 bases). The CDR3 loop spans 18 amino acids. Germline V CDR1 and CDR2: SGDLS, YYNGEE. V dropped 4 bases and J dropped 0 bases, with 21 bases sitting between them. CDR3 coding DNA: TGTGCCAGCAGCCCCCGCATGGTTGGAGCGGTAAGCACAGATACGCAGTATTTT. As protein: CASSPRMVGAVSTDTQYF.

The gene calls are TRBV29-1 and TRBJ1-1; D is ambiguous. The CDR3 runs 13 residues. Trimming shortened V by 7 bases and J by 0 bases, and 12 bases separated the two germline ends. Germline assignment: CDR1 SQVTM and CDR2 ANQGSEA. This CDR3 reads CSAPDFMNTEAFF. In DNA, the CDR3 is TGCAGCGCTCCAGACTTCATGAACACTGAAGCTTTCTTT.

This chain links TRBV6-4 with TRBJ1-5; tentative D call: TRBD1 (5 bases). V lost 5 bases and J lost 4, with 9 bases in between. This CDR3 comprises 13 residues. Germline loops: CDR1 MRHNA, CDR2 SNTAGT. The CDR3 DNA reads TGTGCCAGCAGTATAGGGGAAAATCAGCCCCAGCATTTT. Protein sequence: CASSIGENQPQHF.

CDR3 coding DNA: TGCGCCAGCAGGGGACAGCCTCAAACGCAGTATTTT. It specifies CASRGQPQTQYF. The chain carries TRBV5-1 and TRBJ2-3, with 7 bases aligning to TRBD1. CDR1 is SGHRS, CDR2 YFSETQ, per germline. There are 12 residues in the CDR3. Trimming took 5 bases from V and 9 from J; bases not matched to a gene: 6.

The chain joins TRBV30 to TRBJ1-5; D is perhaps TRBD1 (5 bases). The CDR3 length is 16 residues. V was cut by 2 bases and J by 5 bases, with 19 bases left in between. CDR1 is GTSNPN, CDR2 SVGIG, per germline (reference sequence). CDR3 residues: CAWSRGTKDGYQPQHF. CDR3 bases: TGTGCCTGGAGTAGGGGCACCAAAGACGGCTATCAGCCCCAGCATTTT. The complete variable domain, with remaining parts taken from reference TRBV30 and TRBJ1-5, reads SQTIHQWPATLVQPVGSPLSLECTVEGTSNPNLYWYRQAAGRGLQLLFYSVGIGQISSEVPQNLSASRPQDRQFILSSKKLLLSDSGFYLCAWSRGTKDGYQPQHFGDGTRLSIL.

This chain connects TRBV2 to TRBJ1-2, with D unresolved. Deletions cut 2 bases from V and 2 bases from J, with 21 bases between. Germline V gene lookup returns CDR1 SNHLY and CDR2 FYNNEI. The CDR3 has 18 residues. CDR3 protein: CASSEPQVANLVNYGYTF. CDR3 sequence (DNA): TGTGCCAGCAGTGAACCTCAGGTCGCCAACCTGGTCAACTATGGCTACACCTTC.

The DNA of the CDR3 is TGTGCCAGCAGCCGAGGGACAGGGAATGAAAAACTGTTTTTT. This gives the protein CASSRGTGNEKLFF. The V call is TRBV6-6, the J call TRBJ1-4; 9 nucleotides match TRBD1. From germline, CDR1 is MNHNY and CDR2 SVGAGI (reference sequence). The V and J ends lost 6 bases and 5 bases, in that order; junction bases with no gene match: 4. The CDR3 covers 14 residues.

CDR3 in amino acids: CASSLEEGRGDTQYF. The CDR3 coding sequence is TGTGCCAGCAGCCTGGAGGAGGGTAGAGGGGATACGCAGTATTTT. This chain connects TRBV9 to TRBJ2-3, with D maybe TRBD2 (6 bases). This CDR3 has 15 amino acids. Germline values: CDR1 SGDLS, CDR2 YYNGEE. V was clipped by 4 bases and J by 6 bases, with 18 bases between them.

Details on this clone: Germline is not matched at one junction end, which may reflect a read error. The V gene is TRBV4-1, the J gene TRBJ2-5; 11 nucleotides match TRBD2. Per germline, CDR1 MGHRA and CDR2 YSYEKL. CDR3 length equals 16 residues. The CDR3 sequence: CTSSQEPSGGQEAQYF. The DNA of the CDR3 is TGCACCAGCAGCCAAGAACCTAGCGGGGGGCAAGAGGCCCAGTACTTC.